The 16 T cell receptor beta chains listed next were all sequenced from one sample in a study of CD4+ T cells in melanoma. Clones were sequenced by immunoSEQ multiplex PCR, and TCRdb holds only the in-frame ones, with some missing. This table holds some 110,000 clones, roughly 90% found once. Sequencing was performed on peripheral blood. The receptors originated from a human donor with melanoma.

The chain links TRBV5-6 to TRBJ2-3, with 8 bases that match TRBD1. After removal of 1 base from V and 3 bases from J, the junction contained 7 bases not matched to a gene. Germline loops: CDR1 SGHDT, CDR2 YYEEEE. This CDR3 has 16 amino acids. The CDR3 DNA reads TGTGCCAGCAGCTTGATTACAGGGGGTTTTACAGATACGCAGTATTTT. This sequence encodes CASSLITGGFTDTQYF.

The chain couples TRBV6-5 to TRBJ2-3, with 10 nucleotides matching TRBD2. Germline loops: CDR1 MNHEY, CDR2 SVGAGI. V lost 2 bases to trimming and J lost 4 bases; unmatched junction nucleotides: 6. CDR3 length equals 16 residues. The CDR3 DNA follows: TGTGCCAGCAGTTACGCCCTAGCGGGAGTTGCAGATACGCAGTATTTT. This codes for CASSYALAGVADTQYF.

This chain links TRBV7-6 with TRBJ2-2, with D hard to call. The length of the CDR3 is 14 residues. Trimming cost V 4 bases and J 1 base, with 7 bases left between them. The V gene's germline CDR1 is SGHVS and CDR2 FNYEAQ. Written as DNA, the CDR3 is TGTGCCAGCAGCTCATTCCAGAACACCGGGGAGCTGTTTTTT. Its translation: CASSSFQNTGELFF.

The chain is built from TRBV4-2 and TRBJ2-3; 7 nucleotides agree with TRBD2. Trimming cost V 4 bases and J 2 bases; bases outside gene matches: 6. CDR1 and CDR2 from the germline V gene are LGHNA and YNFKEQ. The CDR3 extends over 15 amino acids. CDR3 sequence: CASSLLATNTDTQYF. In DNA form, the CDR3 reads TGTGCCAGCAGCCTACTAGCGACAAACACAGATACGCAGTATTTT.

This sequence joins TRBV7-2 and TRBJ1-6, with D unresolved. From germline, CDR1 is SGHTA and CDR2 FQGNSA. Deletions cut 5 bases from V and 0 bases from J, with 11 bases between. The CDR3 runs to 16 residues. The DNA for the CDR3 is TGTGCCAGCAGCCTATCAGCGAACTCCTATAATTCACCCCTCCACTTT. It yields the protein CASSLSANSYNSPLHF.

The sample holds one count of this clone. The V gene is TRBV7-7, the J gene TRBJ2-2; TRBD1 aligns across 7 bases. CDR1 is SSHAT, CDR2 FNYEAQ, per germline (reference sequence). This CDR3 is built from 21 residues. V was pared by 3 bases and J by 0 bases, with 19 bases of the junction left unmatched. The CDR3 is CASSFRDRSLSSSPNTGELFF. CDR3 nucleotide sequence: TGTGCCAGCAGCTTCCGGGACAGATCCCTCTCATCATCCCCGAACACCGGGGAGCTGTTTTTT.

This clone was found once. Other nucleotide sequences from this sample produce the same CDR3. The chain is built from TRBV20-1 and TRBJ2-5; no definite D call. The V end lost 6 bases, the J end lost 4 bases, and 6 bases lay between the germline ends. The CDR3 totals 10 residues. Germline V lookup: CDR1 DFQATT, CDR2 SNEGSKA (reference sequence). The CDR3 nucleotides are TGCAGTGCAAGAAGAGAGACCCAGTACTTC. Its protein is CSARRETQYF.

This chain links TRBV19 with TRBJ1-1; 9 bases match TRBD1. J was trimmed by 4 bases and V by 7 bases; bases with no gene match: 7. Germline loops: CDR1 LNHDA, CDR2 SQIVND (reference sequence). This CDR3 region has 14 residues. DNA for the CDR3: TGTGCCAGTAATTACAGGGGGCGAGGCACTGAAGCTTTCTTT. This codes for CASNYRGRGTEAFF. Looking up the rest from reference TRBV19 and TRBJ1-1 gives the full variable domain: DGGITQSPKYLFRKEGQNVTLSCEQNLNHDAMYWYRQDPGQGLRLIYYSQIVNDFQKGDIAEGYSVSREKKESFPLTVTSAQKNPTAFYLCASNYRGRGTEAFFGQGTRLTVV.

This chain uses TRBV5-1 with TRBJ2-7; D unclear. The CDR3 has 14 residues. Germline CDR1 is SGHRS and CDR2 is YFSETQ. The V and J ends lost 0 bases and 1 base respectively, with 8 bases between them. Written as DNA, the CDR3 is TGCGCCAGCAGCTTGGATCCTAAATCCTACGAGCAGTACTTC. It translates to CASSLDPKSYEQYF.

The rearrangement links TRBV7-6 to TRBJ1-5, with 8 bases aligning to TRBD1. Germline-derived CDR1 and CDR2 are SGHVS and FNYEAQ. V was clipped by 2 bases and J by 4 bases; unmatched bases: 1. This CDR3 is 14 amino acids long. CDR3 loop: CASSLTGGNQPQHF. The DNA for the CDR3 is TGTGCCAGCAGCTTAACAGGGGGGAATCAGCCCCAGCATTTT.

The chain couples TRBV6-1 to TRBJ2-7; tentatively, D is TRBD1 (6 bases). Looked up from germline, CDR1 is MNHNS and CDR2 is SASEGT. This CDR3 has 14 residues. Trimming removed 6 bases at V and 7 bases at J, with 19 bases between. The CDR3 DNA is TGTGCCAGCAGGGCCCCTCAGGGGCTAGGAGAGCAGTACTTC. Translation: CASRAPQGLGEQYF.

This chain links TRBV28 with TRBJ1-5; D not certain. The CDR3 is made up of 16 amino acids. The V gene lost 2 bases and the J gene lost 0 bases, with 11 bases spanning the gap. The V gene's germline CDR1 is MDHEN and CDR2 SYDVKM. CDR3 loop: CASSLLGRYSNQPQHF. CDR3 nucleotide sequence: TGTGCCAGCAGTTTACTCGGCCGATATAGCAATCAGCCCCAGCATTTT.

This chain joins TRBV7-8 and TRBJ2-7; tentatively, D is TRBD2 (6 bases). The ends were cut back, 5 bases at V and 6 bases at J, with 14 bases in the middle. Looked up from germline, CDR1 is SGHVS and CDR2 is FQNEAQ. This CDR3 has 13 residues. In DNA, the CDR3 is TGTGCCAGCAGCCACAGCGCGGGGACCGAGCAGTACTTC. Its translation: CASSHSAGTEQYF.

The chain has TRBV7-2 and TRBJ2-7; a possible D gene is TRBD1 (5 bases). Germline V gene lookup returns CDR1 SGHTA and CDR2 FQGNSA. V lost 5 bases to trimming and J lost 3 bases, with 14 bases between them. This CDR3 is built from 14 residues. The CDR3 region has the DNA TGTGCCAGCAGCCAAACAGGCAGTTACTACGAGCAGTACTTC. As protein: CASSQTGSYYEQYF.

The chain employs TRBV30 and TRBJ1-6, with D possibly being TRBD1 (5 bases). The CDR3 totals 13 residues. The germline V gene encodes CDR1 GTSNPN and CDR2 SVGIG (reference sequence). V was cut by 4 bases and J by 6 bases, with 10 bases left in between. The CDR3 DNA is TGTGCCTGGATGGGGGGGTTTAATTCACCCCTCCACTTT. Its protein product is CAWMGGFNSPLHF.

The chain has TRBV4-3 and TRBJ2-3; D is undetermined. The CDR3 has 15 amino acids. V gave up 0 bases and J gave up 0 bases, with 7 bases separating them. CDR1 LGHNA and CDR2 YSLEER come from the germline V gene. CDR3 sequence reads: CASSQEGTSTDTQYF. CDR3 in DNA: TGCGCCAGCAGCCAAGAGGGAACTAGCACAGATACGCAGTATTTT.